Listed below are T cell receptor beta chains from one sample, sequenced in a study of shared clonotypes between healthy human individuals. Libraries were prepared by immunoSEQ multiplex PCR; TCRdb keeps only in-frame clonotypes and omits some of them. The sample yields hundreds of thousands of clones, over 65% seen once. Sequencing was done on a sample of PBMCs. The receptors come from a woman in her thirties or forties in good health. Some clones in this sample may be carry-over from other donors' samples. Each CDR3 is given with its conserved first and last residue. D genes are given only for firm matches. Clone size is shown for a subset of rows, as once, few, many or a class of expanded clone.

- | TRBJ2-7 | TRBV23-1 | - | CASSHRHGDTFSYEQYF | TGCGCCAGCAGTCATCGGCATGGGGACACCTTCTCCTACGAGCAGTACTTC
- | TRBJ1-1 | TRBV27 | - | CASSWRTGWGTEAFF | TGTGCCAGCAGTTGGAGAACAGGGTGGGGAACTGAAGCTTTCTTT
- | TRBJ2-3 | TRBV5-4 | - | CASSLVAGSTDTQYF | TGTGCCAGCAGCTTGGTGGCAGGGAGCACAGATACGCAGTATTTT
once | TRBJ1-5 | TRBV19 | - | CASSMNSISNQPQHF | TGTGCCAGTAGTATGAACAGCATTAGCAATCAGCCCCAGCATTTT
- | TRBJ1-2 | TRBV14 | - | CASSQEQGGGYTF | TGTGCCAGCAGCCAAGAACAGGGCGGTGGCTACACCTTC
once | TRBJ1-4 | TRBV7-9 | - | CASSRGSEKLFF | TGTGCCAGCAGCAGGGGTAGCGAAAAACTGTTTTTT
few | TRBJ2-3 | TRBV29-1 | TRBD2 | CSVEAGRGDTQYF | TGCAGCGTTGAAGCAGGGAGGGGAGATACGCAGTATTTT
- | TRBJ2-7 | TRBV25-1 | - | CASSVSQGRGEQYF | TGTGCCAGCAGTGTAAGCCAGGGGCGGGGGGAGCAGTACTTC
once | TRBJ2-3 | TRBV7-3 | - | CASSLGASRSTDTQYF | TGTGCCAGCAGCCTCGGGGCTAGCAGATCCACAGATACGCAGTATTTT
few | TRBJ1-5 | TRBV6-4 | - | CASSEAAGTNQPQHF | TGTGCCAGCAGCGAAGCAGCCGGGACAAATCAGCCCCAGCATTTT
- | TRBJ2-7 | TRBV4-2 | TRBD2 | CASSQPGLAAYEQYF | TGTGCCAGCAGCCAACCGGGACTAGCGGCCTACGAGCAGTACTTC
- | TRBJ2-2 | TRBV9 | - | CASSAIRTGELFF | TGTGCCAGCAGCGCTATTCGCACCGGGGAGCTGTTTTTT
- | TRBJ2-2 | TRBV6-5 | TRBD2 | CASEQAGGPSGELFF | TGTGCCAGCGAGCAAGCGGGAGGGCCGAGTGGGGAGCTGTTTTTT
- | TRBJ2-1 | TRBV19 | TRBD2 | CASSMYSTGGNEQFF | TGTGCCAGTAGTATGTATTCAACGGGAGGAAATGAGCAGTTCTTC
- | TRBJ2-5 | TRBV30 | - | CAWRSGAQETQYF | TGTGCCTGGAGAAGCGGAGCCCAAGAGACCCAGTACTTC
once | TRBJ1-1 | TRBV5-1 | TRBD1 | CASSPGQGTEAFF | TGCGCCAGCAGCCCGGGACAGGGAACTGAAGCTTTCTTT
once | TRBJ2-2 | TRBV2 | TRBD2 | CASTGGRGPGELFF | TGTGCCAGCACGGGCGGGAGAGGGCCCGGGGAGCTGTTTTTT
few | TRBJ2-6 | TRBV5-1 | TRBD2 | CASSWTSGSGANVLTF | TGCGCCAGCAGCTGGACTAGCGGGAGTGGGGCCAACGTCCTGACTTTC
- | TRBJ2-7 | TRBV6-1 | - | CASSELDRKTQQYF | TGTGCCAGCAGTGAATTGGACAGAAAAACACAGCAGTACTTC
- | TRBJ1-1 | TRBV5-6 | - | CASSLGGGDTEAFF | TGTGCCAGCAGCTTGGGGGGTGGTGACACTGAAGCTTTCTTT
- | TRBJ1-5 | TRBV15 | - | CATGNQPQHF | TGTGCCACCGGAAATCAGCCCCAGCATTTT
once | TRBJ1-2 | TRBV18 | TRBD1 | CASSGQGAQGYTF | TGTGCCAGCTCAGGACAGGGGGCGCAAGGCTACACCTTC
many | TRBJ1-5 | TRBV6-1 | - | CATWAPNQPQHF | TGTGCCACCTGGGCCCCTAATCAGCCCCAGCATTTT
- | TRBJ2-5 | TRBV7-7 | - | CASSLVSETQYF | TGTGCTAGCAGCTTAGTTTCTGAGACCCAGTACTTC
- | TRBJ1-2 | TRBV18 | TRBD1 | CASSPSGQGSSNGYTF | TGTGCCAGCTCACCCTCCGGACAGGGGAGTTCCAATGGCTACACCTTC
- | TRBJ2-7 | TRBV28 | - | CASSAGFGSYEQYF | TGTGCCAGCAGTGCCGGGTTCGGCTCCTACGAGCAGTACTTC
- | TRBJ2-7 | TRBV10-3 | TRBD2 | CAISEGLNSGSYEQYF | TGTGCCATCAGTGAGGGACTGAATAGCGGGAGTTACGAGCAGTACTTC
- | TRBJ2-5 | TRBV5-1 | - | CASSLAGEQETQYF | TGCGCCAGCAGCTTGGCGGGAGAACAAGAGACCCAGTACTTC
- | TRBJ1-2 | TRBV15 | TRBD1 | CATSRTTGLDYGYTF | TGTGCCACCAGCAGAACGACAGGGCTTGACTATGGCTACACCTTC
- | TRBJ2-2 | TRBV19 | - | CASSILPGGGYTGELFF | TGTGCCAGTAGTATACTTCCAGGAGGGGGTTACACCGGGGAGCTGTTTTTT
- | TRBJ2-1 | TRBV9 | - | CASRPLSSYNEQFF | TGTGCCAGCAGGCCGCTCAGCTCCTACAATGAGCAGTTCTTC
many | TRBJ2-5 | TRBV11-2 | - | CASSLWRTETQYF | TGTGCCAGCAGCTTATGGCGGACAGAGACCCAGTACTTC
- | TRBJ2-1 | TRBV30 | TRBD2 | CAWSVPSGVYNEQFF | TGTGCCTGGAGTGTACCTAGCGGGGTTTACAATGAGCAGTTCTTC
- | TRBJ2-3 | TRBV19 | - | CASSIPGSHTDTQYF | TGTGCCAGTAGTATCCCAGGGTCGCACACAGATACGCAGTATTTT
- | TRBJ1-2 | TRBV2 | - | CASSEEGSYGYTF | TGTGCCAGCAGTGAAGAGGGGTCCTATGGCTACACCTTC
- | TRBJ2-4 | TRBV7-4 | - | CASSLGSGFQNIQYF | TGTGCCAGCAGCTTAGGCTCGGGTTTCCAAAACATTCAGTACTTC
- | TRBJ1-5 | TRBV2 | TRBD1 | CARKGAQPQHF | TGTGCCCGAAAGGGGGCTCAGCCCCAGCATTTT
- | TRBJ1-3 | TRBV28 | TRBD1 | CASRPQGIGNTIYF | TGTGCCAGCAGGCCACAGGGGATTGGAAACACCATATATTTT
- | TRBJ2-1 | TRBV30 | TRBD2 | CAWSPTGLAVGLQFF | TGTGCCTGGAGTCCTACGGGACTAGCGGTTGGATTGCAGTTCTTC
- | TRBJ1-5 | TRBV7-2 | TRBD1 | CASRARTGGGNQPQHF | TGTGCCAGCAGGGCCCGGACAGGGGGCGGCAATCAGCCCCAGCATTTT
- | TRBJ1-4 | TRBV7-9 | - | CASSFQDSEKLFF | TGTGCCAGCAGCTTCCAAGACAGTGAAAAACTGTTTTTT
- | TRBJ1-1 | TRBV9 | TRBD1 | CASSVAPGQGALGTEAFF | TGTGCCAGCAGCGTAGCACCGGGACAGGGGGCTCTGGGCACTGAAGCTTTCTTT
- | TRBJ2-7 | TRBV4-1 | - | CASSQDAYGEQYF | TGCGCCAGCAGCCAGGACGCGTACGGGGAGCAGTACTTC
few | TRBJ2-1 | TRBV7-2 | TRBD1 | CASSLADRGANEQFF | TGTGCCAGCAGCTTAGCAGACAGGGGGGCGAATGAGCAGTTCTTC
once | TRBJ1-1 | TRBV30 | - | CAWSRPGERLRSTGAFF | TGTGCCTGGAGCCGGCCAGGGGAGAGACTAAGGAGCACTGGAGCTTTCTTT
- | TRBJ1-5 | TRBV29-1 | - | CSVEDHGGGTQHF | TGCAGCGTTGAAGACCATGGGGGGGGGACCCAGCATTTT
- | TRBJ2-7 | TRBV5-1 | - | CASSLNYEQYF | TGCGCCAGCAGCTTAAACTACGAGCAGTACTTC
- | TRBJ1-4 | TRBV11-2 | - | CASSWNRSPNEKLFF | TGTGCCAGCAGCTGGAACAGGTCACCTAATGAAAAACTGTTTTTT
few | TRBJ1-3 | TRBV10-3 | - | CAISQQGGNTIYF | TGTGCCATCAGTCAACAGGGTGGAAACACCATATATTTT
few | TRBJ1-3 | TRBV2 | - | CASSEYGGNTIYF | TGTGCCAGCAGTGAATACGGTGGAAACACCATATATTTT
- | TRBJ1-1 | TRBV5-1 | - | CASSLAGGSMNTEAFF | TGCGCCAGCAGCCTGGCCGGGGGCTCTATGAACACTGAAGCTTTCTTT
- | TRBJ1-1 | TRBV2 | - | CASRMDRLYTEAFF | TGTGCCAGCAGGATGGACCGTTTATACACTGAAGCTTTCTTT
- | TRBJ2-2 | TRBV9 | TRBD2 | CASSVVGGSISGELFF | TGTGCCAGCAGCGTAGTCGGCGGGAGTATCTCGGGGGAGCTGTTTTTT
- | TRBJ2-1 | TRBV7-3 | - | CASSLKGENNEQFF | TGTGCCAGCAGCTTAAAGGGGGAAAACAATGAGCAGTTCTTC
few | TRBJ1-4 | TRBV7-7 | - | CASSLNTNEKLFF | TGTGCTAGCAGCTTAAACACTAATGAAAAACTGTTTTTT
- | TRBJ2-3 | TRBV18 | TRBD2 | CASSSGLAGGNTDTQYF | TGTGCCAGCTCATCGGGACTAGCGGGAGGTAACACAGATACGCAGTATTTT
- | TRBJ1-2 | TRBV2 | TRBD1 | CASSQGAGYGYTF | TGTGCCAGCAGTCAGGGGGCCGGGTATGGCTACACCTTC
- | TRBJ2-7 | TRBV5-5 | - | CASSHTGRGRVYEQYF | TGTGCCAGCAGCCATACAGGGCGAGGTAGGGTTTACGAGCAGTACTTC
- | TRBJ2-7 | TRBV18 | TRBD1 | CASSPGGQGEYEQYF | TGTGCCAGCTCACCGGGCGGGCAGGGGGAATACGAGCAGTACTTC
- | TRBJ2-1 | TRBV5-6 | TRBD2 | CASSLAGRDEQFF | TGTGCCAGCAGCTTGGCGGGGAGGGATGAGCAGTTCTTC